One and the same sample provided the 8 T cell receptor beta chains below, sequenced in a study of T cell responses to AZD1222 COVID-19 vaccine. The protocol was immunoSEQ multiplex PCR, while the TCRdb copy is restricted to in-frame clones and leaves out a portion. This sample carries approximately 45,000 clones, 88% of them seen once, and the ten largest clones take about 25%. The sample here was peripheral blood, taken 28 days after the second AZD1222 dose. The receptors were sampled from an adult who received the AZD1222 COVID-19 vaccine.

The rearrangement joins TRBV27 to TRBJ1-1; 7 bases are shared with TRBD1. Trimming removed 5 bases from V and 4 bases from J; junction bases left unmatched: 4. The CDR3 totals 13 residues. Looked up from germline, CDR1 is MNHEY and CDR2 is SMNVEV (reference sequence). The CDR3 loop reads CASSIYRGTEAFF. The CDR3 region has the DNA TGTGCCAGCAGTATCTACAGGGGCACTGAAGCTTTCTTT.

The chain links TRBV6-2 or TRBV6-3 to TRBJ1-2; D ambiguous. Per the germline V gene, CDR1 is MNHEY and CDR2 is SVGEGT. There are 15 residues in the CDR3. V lost 2 bases and J lost 0, with 10 bases in between. Here the CDR3 reads CASSYHGRSNYGYTF. The CDR3 DNA reads TGTGCCAGCAGTTACCACGGCAGGTCTAACTATGGCTACACCTTC.

The J gene is TRBJ2-3, the V gene TRBV4-1; 10 positions agree with TRBD2. Looked up from germline, CDR1 is MGHRA and CDR2 is YSYEKL. V was pared by 0 bases and J by 5 bases, with 2 bases of the junction left unmatched. The CDR3 length is 15 residues. Here the CDR3 reads CASSQEAGGGDTQYF. The CDR3 DNA is TGCGCCAGCAGCCAAGAAGCGGGAGGGGGAGATACGCAGTATTTT.

The chain links TRBV7-2 to TRBJ2-2; D is possibly TRBD2 (6 bases). Trimming left V 7 bases short and J 1 base short, with 13 bases between. The germline gives CDR1 SGHTA, CDR2 FQGNSA. The CDR3 contains 15 residues. The CDR3 is CASIPTRLNTGELFF. CDR3 in DNA: TGTGCCAGCATACCGACTAGACTGAACACCGGGGAGCTGTTTTTT.

The chain is built from TRBV2 and TRBJ2-3; TRBD2 matches 8 bases. With V trimmed by 6 bases and J by 6 bases, 8 bases remained unmatched. The CDR3 sequence is 14 residues long. Germline CDR1 SNHLY, CDR2 FYNNEI. The CDR3 nucleotides read TGTGCCAGCAGGAGGGACGGGGGGGCGGATACGCAGTATTTT. This sequence encodes CASRRDGGADTQYF.

This clone was detected only once. V usage is TRBV6-5 and J usage is TRBJ2-1, with 7 bases identical to TRBD1. The CDR3 length is 14 residues. The germline V gene encodes CDR1 MNHEY and CDR2 SVGAGI. V lost 6 bases, J lost 4 bases, and 6 bases stayed unmatched. The CDR3 region has the DNA TGTGCCAGCAGGGACAGGAGAGTTTACAATGAGCAGTTCTTC. Translation: CASRDRRVYNEQFF.

This chain joins TRBV5-6 and TRBJ1-5; 7 bases are shared with TRBD1. J was trimmed by 0 bases and V by 3 bases; bases with no gene match: 3. The CDR3 is made up of 15 amino acids. The germline V gene has CDR1 SGHDT and CDR2 YYEEEE. CDR3 sequence: CASSSQGNSNQPQHF. In DNA, the CDR3 is TGTGCCAGCAGCTCACAGGGGAATAGCAATCAGCCCCAGCATTTT.

V usage is TRBV7-2 and J usage is TRBJ1-2; D is unresolved. The CDR3 extends over 14 amino acids. Germline V gives CDR1 SGHTA, CDR2 FQGNSA. Deletions cut 6 bases from V and 3 bases from J, with 14 bases between. The CDR3 DNA is TGTGCCAGCAGTGGTTCGACATCCTACTATGGCTACACCTTC. Protein sequence: CASSGSTSYYGYTF.